The rows below give T cell receptor beta chains drawn from one sample of a study of CD8+ T cells in alopecia areata. TCRdb's copy holds only in-frame clones and misses some; the assay was immunoSEQ multiplex PCR. The sample holds 110,000 to 150,000 clones; roughly 54% are singletons and the top ten take roughly 15%. The sequences come from CD8+ T cells sorted from blood, collected at week 4, from a patient treated with tofacitinib. All receptors come from a human donor with alopecia areata. CDR3s include the opening cysteine and the closing phenylalanine or tryptophan. A D gene is named only where the DNA matches it firmly. Some rows have no size entry. The others give once, few or many, or a class for an expanded clone.

j_gene | abundance | d_gene | v_gene | CDR3aa
TRBJ1-2 | NA | TRBD1 | TRBV7-3 | CASSPGQGNYGYTF
TRBJ2-5 | NA | NA | TRBV7-9 | CASSLAQGEQETQYF
TRBJ1-6 | NA | NA | TRBV6-5 | CASSPQVRPGSPLHF
TRBJ1-2 | NA | NA | TRBV5-6 | CASSLSGSTAPVGGYTF
TRBJ1-4 | NA | NA | TRBV4-2 | CASSHLSEKLFF
TRBJ1-5 | NA | TRBD1 | TRBV7-9 | CASSHGTASNQPQHF
TRBJ1-2 | few | NA | TRBV29-1 | CSVDVGDYGYTF
TRBJ1-1 | few | NA | TRBV30 | CAWSVGGEAFF
TRBJ1-2 | NA | TRBD1 | TRBV19 | CASSYRGSGGYTF
TRBJ2-7 | NA | NA | TRBV27 | CASSFGYYEQYF
TRBJ2-7 | NA | NA | TRBV7-9 | CASSKGAYEQYF
TRBJ2-1 | NA | NA | TRBV29-1 | CSVNGRVNEQFF
TRBJ1-2 | NA | NA | TRBV29-1 | CSVVDPDYGYTF
TRBJ1-1 | NA | NA | TRBV30 | CAWSMMNTEAFF
TRBJ1-1 | few | NA | TRBV11-2 | CASSPGTGWEAFF
TRBJ2-7 | NA | TRBD1 | TRBV12-5 | CASDRTGSLDEQYF
TRBJ2-7 | NA | NA | TRBV29-1 | CSVGAGESYEQYF
TRBJ2-5 | NA | TRBD1 | TRBV2 | CASRGDSQETQYF
TRBJ2-5 | few | TRBD1 | TRBV29-1 | CSVEDRLGQGNF
TRBJ1-2 | once | NA | TRBV5-6 | CASSLEGYGYTF
TRBJ2-7 | NA | NA | TRBV27 | CASSLGWAYEQYF
TRBJ1-5 | NA | TRBD1 | TRBV2 | CASSPKRDSVSNQPQHF
TRBJ2-1 | few | NA | TRBV2 | CASSQTGSIAGFF
TRBJ2-4 | NA | NA | TRBV9 | CASSVGDGGNIQYF
TRBJ2-7 | NA | NA | TRBV5-6 | CASQGSSYEQYF
TRBJ2-7 | NA | NA | TRBV27 | CATAQGGDYEQYF
TRBJ2-7 | NA | NA | TRBV29-1 | CSVEDPILYEQYF
TRBJ1-1 | NA | TRBD1 | TRBV4-1 | CASSHTGGAGDTEAFF
TRBJ2-3 | NA | NA | TRBV29-1 | CSVDGDSTDTQYF
TRBJ2-7 | NA | NA | TRBV19 | CASSISGEQYF
TRBJ1-5 | few | TRBD1 | TRBV10-3 | CAIFDPGQGADQPQHF
TRBJ2-3 | NA | TRBD1 | TRBV13 | CASSRTGVTDTQYF
TRBJ2-7 | NA | NA | TRBV30 | CAWSLRGGDTYEQYF
TRBJ1-2 | NA | TRBD1 | TRBV6-1 | CASSSRQGGDYGYTF
TRBJ2-7 | once | NA | TRBV27 | CASSPRGPSYEQYF
TRBJ2-7 | NA | NA | TRBV27 | CAAGEASAPYEQYF
TRBJ2-1 | NA | NA | TRBV27 | CASSLTDNEQFF
TRBJ2-1 | few | TRBD1 | TRBV5-6 | CASSSTGNSYNEQFF
TRBJ1-2 | NA | NA | TRBV4-1 | CASSQVPGEYGYTF
TRBJ2-3 | once | TRBD2 | TRBV6-5 | CASSLGGADTQYF
TRBJ2-2 | NA | TRBD2 | TRBV2 | CASSSSGGAHGELFF
TRBJ2-5 | NA | NA | TRBV5-6 | CASSFQETQYF